This TCR beta chain was sequenced for a study of blood T cell repertoires in COVID-19. Study background: Sources were T cells, B-cell-depleted T cells, or PBMCs; the material itself was cDNA or gDNA.

Looked up from germline, CDR1 is SGHNT and CDR2 is YYREEE (reference sequence). The V gene end was trimmed by 3 bases and the J gene end by 7 bases; junction bases not matched to a gene: 5. The CDR3 is 13 residues long. Sequencing was performed with immunoSEQ multiplex PCR; in TCRdb, only in-frame clones are kept and a portion is missing. The sample consists of hundreds of thousands of clones, approximately 90% of them appearing once. The J gene is TRBJ1-1, the V gene TRBV5-4, with 8 nucleotides matching TRBD1. This clonotype was sampled from a man in his late teens or twenties with COVID-19, enrolled during active disease. Sequenced input: peripheral blood. The CDR3 sequence: CASSWQGAGEAFF. CDR3 DNA: TGTGCCAGCAGCTGGCAGGGGGCAGGTGAAGCTTTCTTT.